A selection of T cell receptor beta chains follows, all from one sample in a study of CD8+CD57+ T cells in acquired aplastic anemia. TCRdb processed the reads anew with MiXCR; each CDR3 protein has one entry. The sample includes 68,000 or so distinct CDR3 sequences, 54% seen only once; the top ten take roughly 8.7%. The sequenced sample was sorted CD4+, CD8+, or CD8+CD57+ T cells (not recorded which) from PBMCs. These receptors were obtained from a human donor in good health, serving as a control. Each CDR3 is given with its conserved first and last residue. Fields, in order: J gene, V gene, clone size, CDR3 protein. Rows may omit the clone size; those that give it use once, few, many or a size class.

j_gene: TRBJ1-1
v_gene: TRBV19
abundance: .
CDR3aa: CASSTLRGQGVEAFF

j_gene: TRBJ1-2
v_gene: TRBV7-2
abundance: .
CDR3aa: CASSLNRGVYGYAF

j_gene: TRBJ1-1
v_gene: TRBV7-9
abundance: few
CDR3aa: CASSPIVGAEAFF

j_gene: TRBJ1-2
v_gene: TRBV7-2
abundance: .
CDR3aa: CASSQVGTAHGYTF

j_gene: TRBJ1-5
v_gene: TRBV20-1
abundance: medium-sized
CDR3aa: CSAREGDIVQPQHF

j_gene: TRBJ1-5
v_gene: TRBV27
abundance: many
CDR3aa: CASSLSWQGGQPQHF

j_gene: TRBJ1-1
v_gene: TRBV19
abundance: many
CDR3aa: CASSIVFSNTEAFF

j_gene: TRBJ2-5
v_gene: TRBV7-2
abundance: .
CDR3aa: CASSWAGQGVKETQYF

j_gene: TRBJ1-4
v_gene: TRBV19
abundance: .
CDR3aa: CASSMDTKVGKLFF

j_gene: TRBJ2-1
v_gene: TRBV15
abundance: .
CDR3aa: CATSFRLAGGAGNEQFF

j_gene: TRBJ2-3
v_gene: TRBV12-3/TRBV12-4
abundance: many
CDR3aa: CASTPRSDSVGTDTQYF

j_gene: TRBJ2-5
v_gene: TRBV20-1
abundance: .
CDR3aa: CSAAPAGQGQETQYF

j_gene: TRBJ2-1
v_gene: TRBV10-3
abundance: few
CDR3aa: CAISEGEWYSSYNEQFF

j_gene: TRBJ2-7
v_gene: TRBV7-3
abundance: many
CDR3aa: CASSPRTDSYEQYF

j_gene: TRBJ1-2
v_gene: TRBV10-3
abundance: .
CDR3aa: CAISEPGQGTTYGYTF

j_gene: TRBJ1-1
v_gene: TRBV18
abundance: .
CDR3aa: CASSPPVLEAFF

j_gene: TRBJ2-7
v_gene: TRBV5-5
abundance: .
CDR3aa: CASSLWGQGFEQYF

j_gene: TRBJ1-5
v_gene: TRBV19
abundance: .
CDR3aa: CASSRGTTNEPQHF

j_gene: TRBJ2-1
v_gene: TRBV2
abundance: .
CDR3aa: CASSDRQSSYNEQFF

j_gene: TRBJ1-2
v_gene: TRBV29-1
abundance: .
CDR3aa: CSVPQDRGDGYTF

j_gene: TRBJ2-3
v_gene: TRBV4-1
abundance: many
CDR3aa: CASRDNIGGTDTQYF

j_gene: TRBJ1-2
v_gene: TRBV12-3/TRBV12-4
abundance: .
CDR3aa: CASKFPGRYLGYTF

j_gene: TRBJ1-5
v_gene: TRBV7-9
abundance: .
CDR3aa: CASSPRDGQPQHF

j_gene: TRBJ2-5
v_gene: TRBV20-1
abundance: .
CDR3aa: CSASGAGGPRQETQYF

j_gene: TRBJ2-1
v_gene: TRBV5-4
abundance: .
CDR3aa: CASSLSGGYNEQFF

j_gene: TRBJ2-5
v_gene: TRBV7-6
abundance: .
CDR3aa: CASSLMGGLETQYF

j_gene: TRBJ1-2
v_gene: TRBV15
abundance: .
CDR3aa: CATSRARQYNYGYTF

j_gene: TRBJ1-2
v_gene: TRBV2
abundance: .
CDR3aa: CASCSAGQGPSGYGYTF